Following are 17 T cell receptor beta chains from one sample sequenced in a study of CD8+ T cells in alopecia areata. The authors extracted RNA and reverse transcribed it into cDNA as the sequencing template. Assay used: immunoSEQ multiplex PCR; TCRdb lists only in-frame clones, some missing. This sample comprises around 290,000 clones, none seen once only. Using CD4, CD8alpha, NKG2D, NKG2ACE and other markers, pooled cutaneous lymph node cells were sorted. The sequencing sample was made of CD4+ T cells sorted from a lymph node. The source is a C3H/HeJ mouse with alopecia areata. MHC haplotype: H2-k.

On this clone itself: The gene names here belong to mouse. Distinct nucleotide sequences in the sample also encode this CDR3. The part of the CDR3 DNA that was read is TGCACCTGCAGTGCAGATGGGGTAAACTATGCT. Translation: CTCSADGVNYA. The entire CDR3 sequence reads CTCSADGVNYAEQFF. The rearrangement links TRBV1 to TRBJ2-1; D is perhaps TRBD2 (5 bases). From the germline J gene comes the end of the CDR3, since the read stops 4 residues before it. V lost 0 bases, J lost 1 base, and 7 bases lay in between. CDR1 is NSQYPW, CDR2 LRSPGD, per germline (reference sequence). The CDR3 extends over 15 amino acids.

Note on this clone: These gene names are mouse names. Sequencing ends 4 residues short of the CDR3 end; the germline J gene provides the rest. The genes are TRBV19 and TRBJ2-5; D remains unclear. From germline, CDR1 is FNHDT and CDR2 SITEND (reference sequence). This CDR3 region has 12 residues. The DNA read from the CDR3 is TGTGCCAGCACCCCCGACTTAGAC. It is translated as CASTPDLD. From start to end, the CDR3 is CASTPDLDTQYF. The entire variable domain, with the rest obtained from reference TRBV19 and TRBJ2-5, is as follows: GGIITQTPKFLIGQEGQKLTLKCQQNFNHDTMYWYRQDSGKGLRLIYYSITENDLQKGDLSEGYDASREKKSSFSLTVTSAQKNEMAVFLCASTPDLDTQYFGPGTRLLVL.

A few counts support this clone. Genes here carry mouse names. The sequenced fragment ends 4 residues before the CDR3 boundary, so the rest is inferred from the germline J gene. The same CDR3 arises from other DNA sequences in this sample as well. This rearrangement joins TRBV19 to TRBJ2-3; 11 bases agree with TRBD2. The CDR3 length is 17 residues. CDR1 and CDR2 (germline): FNHDT, SITEND (reference sequence). The J segment lost 0 bases and the V segment lost 0 bases, leaving 3 bases of the junction unmatched. Incomplete CDR3 DNA: TGTGCCAGCAGTATAGCCGGGACTGGGGGTAGTGCAGAA. Amino acids: CASSIAGTGGSAE. The full-length CDR3 reads as CASSIAGTGGSAETLYF. Full variable domain (rest looked up from reference TRBV19 and TRBJ2-3): GGIITQTPKFLIGQEGQKLTLKCQQNFNHDTMYWYRQDSGKGLRLIYYSITENDLQKGDLSEGYDASREKKSSFSLTVTSAQKNEMAVFLCASSIAGTGGSAETLYFGSGTRLTVL.

Details on this clone: Mouse gene names and germline throughout. The sequenced fragment ends 4 residues before the CDR3 boundary, so the rest is inferred from the germline J gene. The V and J genes are TRBV1 and TRBJ2-5; D tentatively fits TRBD1 or TRBD2 (5 bases each). With 1 base removed from V and 2 bases from J, the gap between germline ends came to 7 bases. CDR1 is NSQYPW, CDR2 LRSPGD, per germline (reference sequence). CDR3 size: 14 residues. The CDR3: CTCSAGGFQDTQYF. CDR3 DNA, as far as it was read: TGCACCTGCAGTGCAGGGGGCTTCCAAGAC.

Comments on this clone: Gene names are mouse gene names. CDR3 protein: CASSFARDIQDTQYF. The DNA read from the CDR3 is TGTGCCAGCAGTTTCGCCCGGGACATCCAAGAC. The chain uses TRBV14 and TRBJ2-5; TRBD1 might be the D (6 bases). The CDR3 end falls 4 residues outside the read, so it is completed with the germline J gene. V lost 1 base and J lost 2, with 11 bases in between. Germline lookup yields CDR1 SGHDT and CDR2 FRDEAV. The length of the CDR3 is 15 residues.

This clone has only a few counts. The gene symbols are mouse symbols. From the germline J gene comes the end of the CDR3, since the read stops 4 residues before it. Other DNA sequences in this sample translate to the same CDR3. This sequence joins TRBV1 and TRBJ2-7; tentatively, D is TRBD2 (7 bases). In germline, CDR1 is NSQYPW, CDR2 LRSPGD (reference sequence). The CDR3 runs 15 residues. V lost 1 base to trimming and J lost 0 bases, with 10 bases between them. The CDR3 region is CTCSAVGGHSYEQYF. The CDR3 DNA, read in part, is TGCACCTGCAGTGCAGTTGGGGGGCACTCCTAT.

In the case of this clone: The germline and genes are mouse ones. The read stops 4 residues short of the end of the CDR3; the missing end is completed from the germline J gene. The J gene is TRBJ2-1, the V gene TRBV13-2; D is possibly TRBD1 (5 bases). V lost 3 bases to trimming and J lost 1 base, with 8 bases between them. The CDR3 is 14 residues long. Per germline, CDR1 NNHNN and CDR2 SYGAGS (reference sequence). The CDR3 loop is CASGGRTNYAEQFF. The CDR3 bases that were read are TGTGCCAGCGGTGGTCGGACAAACTATGCT.

This clone was observed a handful of times. Germline and genes here are mouse. The missing CDR3 end, 4 residues past where the read stops, is filled in from the germline J gene. This chain uses TRBV1 with TRBJ2-1, with 11 bases identical to TRBD1. Germline assignment: CDR1 NSQYPW and CDR2 LRSPGD (reference sequence). The CDR3 runs to 16 residues. CDR3 protein: CTCSADRTGGWAEQFF. The DNA read from the CDR3 is TGCACCTGCAGTGCAGATCGGACAGGGGGCTGGGCT.

Remarks on this clone: Germline and genes: mouse. The read halts 4 residues ahead of the CDR3 end, with the missing end drawn from the germline J gene. This chain connects TRBV14 to TRBJ2-5, with D perhaps matching TRBD1 (6 bases). Trimming pared 5 bases from V and 2 bases from J, leaving 12 bases between. CDR1 is SGHDT and CDR2 is FRDEAV in the germline V gene. The CDR3 consists of 14 residues. The CDR3 sequence is CASRPLDSQDTQYF. CDR3 DNA (partial): TGTGCCAGCAGGCCCCTGGACAGCCAAGAC.

Turning to this clone: The gene names here belong to mouse. The CDR3 end lies 4 residues beyond the end of the read and is filled in from the germline J gene. This sample includes further DNA sequences coding for the same CDR3. The chain uses TRBV5 and TRBJ2-1; the match to TRBD1 covers 8 bases. Germline V gives CDR1 LGHNA, CDR2 YNLKQL (reference sequence). This CDR3 is 15 amino acids long. Losses at the gene ends were 0 bases for V and 5 bases for J; bases not matched to a gene: 3. CDR3 residues: CASSQDRGRDAEQFF. CDR3 DNA (partial): TGTGCCAGCAGCCAAGACAGGGGGCGAGATGCT.

With regard to this clone: The genes and germline here are from mouse. The CDR3 end lies 4 residues beyond the end of the read and is filled in from the germline J gene. The chain carries TRBV13-3 and TRBJ2-3, with 8 bases identical to TRBD2. V shed 3 bases and J 0 bases; nucleotides not matched to a gene: 3. The CDR3 is 15 residues long. The germline CDR1 and CDR2 sequences are NNHDY and SYVADS. CDR3 in amino acids: CASSVWGASAETLYF. The DNA read from the CDR3 is TGTGCCAGCAGTGTCTGGGGGGCTAGTGCAGAA.

There are a few counts of this clone. Genes here carry mouse names. The read finishes 4 residues shy of the CDR3 end, and the germline J gene is used to complete it. V gene TRBV19 combines with J gene TRBJ2-3, with 7 bases that match TRBD1. The ends lost 1 base at V and 0 bases at J; junction bases unmatched: 2. The CDR3 runs 15 residues. The germline V gene encodes CDR1 FNHDT and CDR2 SITEND (reference sequence). The CDR3 loop is CASSIRDRSAETLYF. CDR3 DNA, as far as it was read: TGTGCCAGCAGTATACGGGACAGAAGTGCAGAA.

A note on this clone: The listed genes are named as in mouse. Other DNA sequences of this sample code for an identical CDR3. This CDR3 reads CAWSLGGSDYTF. Partial CDR3 DNA: TGTGCCTGGAGTCTAGGGGGTTCC. The rearrangement joins TRBV31 to TRBJ1-2, with D possibly being TRBD1 (6 bases). Coverage ceases 4 residues before the CDR3 finishes, and the germline J gene fills in the end. From germline, CDR1 is GKSSPN and CDR2 SITVG. The CDR3 is 12 residues long.

Points on this clone: Genes and germline come from the mouse. The read terminates 4 residues before the CDR3 end, so the remaining end is supplied by the germline J gene. Additional DNA sequences in this sample encode the identical CDR3. The chain combines TRBV31 with TRBJ2-4, with D maybe TRBD2 (6 bases). Germline assignment: CDR1 GKSSPN and CDR2 SITVG. This CDR3 comprises 12 residues. Incomplete CDR3 DNA: TGTGCCTGGAGTCTGGGGGGAAAC. As protein: CAWSLGGN. The full CDR3 protein reads CAWSLGGNTLYF.

This clone turned up a few times. The gene names here belong to mouse. The read terminates 4 residues before the CDR3 end, so the remaining end is supplied by the germline J gene. The chain has TRBV1 and TRBJ2-2; 13 bases map to TRBD2. Germline CDR1 NSQYPW, CDR2 LRSPGD (reference sequence). V shed 3 bases and J 4 bases; nucleotides not matched to a gene: 8. CDR3 length: 18 amino acids. This CDR3 is CTCSAKDWGGAGTGQLYF. CDR3 DNA (partial): TGCACCTGCAGTGCGAAGGACTGGGGGGGCGCCGGCACCGGG.

This clone was seen a handful of times. Gene names and germline match the mouse. The read terminates 4 residues ahead of where the CDR3 ends, so the germline J gene completes it. The V call is TRBV13-2, the J call TRBJ2-1, with a weak D call TRBD2 (7 bases). The germline CDR1 and CDR2 sequences are NNHNN and SYGAGS (reference sequence). The CDR3 sequence is 14 residues long. Trimming cost V 0 bases and J 5 bases, with 9 bases left between them. Incomplete CDR3 DNA: TGTGCCAGCGGTGATGGGGGGGCGGATGCT. This sequence encodes CASGDGGADA. The CDR3 in its entirety is CASGDGGADAEQFF.

With regard to this clone: Mouse germline and gene names are used. Read coverage stops 4 residues before the CDR3 terminus; the germline J gene supplies the remainder. Additional DNA sequences in this sample encode the identical CDR3. The chain employs TRBV5 and TRBJ1-1; D may be TRBD1 (6 bases). Trimming removed 4 bases from V and 0 bases from J, with 12 bases in between. This CDR3 contains 15 residues. Germline CDR1 and CDR2: LGHNA and YNLKQL (reference sequence). The CDR3 loop reads CASSPPGQANTEVFF. Partial CDR3 DNA: TGTGCCAGCAGCCCGCCGGGACAAGCAAACACA.